These 6 T cell receptor beta chains came from one sample sequenced in a study of T cell changes during pregnancy in multiple sclerosis (dated by TCRdb to the late 2010s). Libraries were prepared through the immunoSEQ multiplex PCR assay. The source is immuneACCESS, and TCRdb retained only in-frame sequences with V and J called. Part of the clones is not carried over; for the studies checked, unresolved V genes explain less than half of this, and the remainder is unexplained. This sample comprises around 34,000 clones, about 90% of them detected only once. The ten biggest clones cover just over 4.5% of the sample. The material was CD8+ T cells from peripheral blood mononuclear cells, obtained after pregnancy. The receptors shown here come from a female donor with multiple sclerosis, enrolled in a pregnancy study.

The chain combines TRBV7-9 with TRBJ2-3; 13 bases map to TRBD2. This CDR3 spans 18 amino acids. CDR1 is SEHNR and CDR2 is FQNEAQ in the germline V gene (reference sequence). V was pared by 2 bases and J by 8 bases, with 13 bases of the junction left unmatched. The chain's CDR3 is CASSLKGLAGPRQSTQYF. CDR3 coding DNA: TGTGCCAGCAGCTTAAAGGGACTAGCGGGGCCACGACAAAGTACGCAGTATTTT.

The chain has TRBV6-1 and TRBJ1-6; tentative D call: TRBD1 (6 bases). Deletions cut 1 base from V and 5 bases from J, with 9 bases between. Germline CDR1 is MNHNS and CDR2 is SASEGT. The CDR3 is 15 residues long. The CDR3 region has the DNA TGTGCCAGCAGTGAAGAGGGGGGGGATAATTCACCCCTCCACTTT. Translating it yields CASSEEGGDNSPLHF.

The chain couples TRBV2 to TRBJ2-7; D is possibly TRBD2 (7 bases). CDR3 length equals 16 residues. Trimming left V 5 bases short and J 2 bases short, with 19 bases between. CDR1 is SNHLY, CDR2 FYNNEI, per germline. The CDR3 nucleotides read TGTGCCAGCAGTAACGGGGGCGGCGGGGGAACCTACGAGCAGTACTTC. Translation gives CASSNGGGGGTYEQYF.

With respect to this clone: Other DNA sequences in this specimen translate into the identical CDR3. V and J are TRBV4-1 and TRBJ1-1; D is unresolved. CDR3 size: 14 residues. Between the trimmed V and J ends, which lost 0 bases and 1 base, there was a span of 6 bases. Germline V gene lookup returns CDR1 MGHRA and CDR2 YSYEKL. The CDR3 nucleotides are TGCGCCAGCAGCCAAGACGCCGGGAACACTGAAGCTTTCTTT. Residues: CASSQDAGNTEAFF.

The rearrangement uses TRBV29-1 and TRBJ1-1; D remains ambiguous. Germline CDR1 is SQVTM and CDR2 is ANQGSEA. Trimming removed 0 bases from V and 5 bases from J, with 10 bases in between. The CDR3 consists of 13 residues. The CDR3 reads CSVEDLRGTEAFF. The CDR3 DNA is TGCAGCGTTGAAGACCTTCGAGGAACTGAAGCTTTCTTT.

This chain connects TRBV6-4 to TRBJ2-2; TRBD2 matches at 10 bases. Germline assignment: CDR1 MRHNA and CDR2 SNTAGT. Unmatched junction bases numbered 4, after V lost 5 bases and J lost 1 base. The CDR3 has 16 amino acids. This CDR3 is CASSPWTSGNTGELFF. The CDR3 DNA reads TGTGCCAGCAGTCCCTGGACTAGCGGGAACACCGGGGAGCTGTTTTTT.